This T cell receptor (beta chain) derives from a study of lymphopenia after photon versus proton radiotherapy. Study conclusions and caveats: Post-nadir TCR diversity decline inversely tracked overall survival among those who died. Better survival with proton therapy was suggested as possible, not demonstrated. Photon-treated patients lost naive T cells and TCR diversity; proton-treated stayed stable. After the lymphocyte nadir, photon-treated repertoires showed oligoclonal expansion, especially of CD8+ Temra cells.

V lost 3 bases and J lost 3; bases outside the gene matches: 8. This CDR3 has 19 amino acids. Germline values: CDR1 LGHNA, CDR2 YSLEER. To note about this clone: Its antigen remains unknown.

The protocol was immunoSEQ multiplex PCR, while the TCRdb copy is restricted to in-frame clones and leaves out a portion. Here the sample spans about 27,000 clones, approximately 88% being singletons. Sequencing used peripheral blood, obtained from a patient treated with photon-based radiotherapy. This clonotype was obtained from a middle-aged man with gastric cancer. The V and J genes are TRBV4-3 and TRBJ2-4; 16 bases are shared with TRBD2. The CDR3 coding sequence is TGCGCCAGCAGCCAGGTTGCCGGGACTAGCGGGGGGGGCAAAAACATTCAGTACTTC. Translating gives CASSQVAGTSGGGKNIQYF.